One sample yielded the 20 T cell receptor beta chains listed below, sequenced in a study of T-cell reconstitution after alpha-beta-depleted transplantation in children. Preparation of the TCRbeta library used unique molecular identifiers. From the PCR reads, TCRdb called clonotypes with MiXCR, one entry per CDR3 protein. The repertoire has 140,000 or so distinct CDR3 sequences, 8% to 10% of them found once; the top ten carry less than 20%. The sample was PBMCs, mostly from graft donor cells, taken 180 days after TCRalphabeta/CD19-depleted stem cell transplant. These TCRs come from a female patient aged 2-9 years who had a stem cell transplant for congenital amegakaryocytic thrombocytopenia, so the T cells may come from the graft donor.

This clonotype was seen a handful of times. The J gene is TRBJ1-6, the V gene TRBV23-1; D is unresolved. TRBV23-1 is placed among ORFs of uncertain function. The CDR3 consists of 13 residues. Trimming took off 3 bases at V and 9 bases at J, with 9 bases between the two ends. CDR3 bases: TGCGCCAGCAGTCATATGGGGAGTTCACCCCTCCACTTT. It codes for CASSHMGSSPLHF.

The chain joins TRBV6-5 to TRBJ1-5; TRBD1 might be the D (5 bases). Germline-derived CDR1 and CDR2 are MNHEY and SVGAGI. This CDR3 has 16 residues. Trimming removed 2 bases from V and 2 bases from J, with 13 bases in between. The DNA for the CDR3 is TGTGCCAGCAGTTACACCTGGGGAGGGGGCAATCAGCCCCAGCATTTT. Translated, it gives CASSYTWGGGNQPQHF.

This clonotype has at least ten counts. The chain recombines TRBV3-1 with TRBJ2-7, with a possible D match to TRBD1 (6 bases). V was shortened by 4 bases and J by 7 bases, with 11 bases between the two germline ends. Looked up from germline, CDR1 is LGHDT and CDR2 is YNNKEL (reference sequence). CDR3 length: 12 residues. This chain's CDR3 is CASSLRDTEQYF. DNA for the CDR3: TGTGCCAGCAGCCTCCGGGACACTGAGCAGTACTTC.

Ten or more counts support this clonotype. The genes are TRBV5-1 and TRBJ2-3; D is perhaps TRBD2 (5 bases). The V end lost 0 bases, the J end lost 5 bases, and 13 bases lay between the germline ends. The CDR3 is 15 residues long. Germline loops: CDR1 SGHRS, CDR2 YFSETQ. CDR3 bases: TGCGCCAGCAGCTTGGCGGGGTTACGGGGAGATACGCAGTATTTT. Protein product: CASSLAGLRGDTQYF.

This clonotype was found many times. The chain links TRBV6-1 to TRBJ2-3, with 11 nucleotides matching TRBD2. CDR3 length: 16 residues. Germline loops: CDR1 MNHNS, CDR2 SASEGT. The ends lost 2 bases at V and 7 bases at J; junction bases unmatched: 8. DNA for the CDR3: TGTGCCAGCAGTGAATGGGCTAGCGGGAGGAGGTATACGCAGTATTTT. Translating gives CASSEWASGRRYTQYF.

This clonotype was counted many times. The chain combines TRBV20-1 with TRBJ2-7; D possibly corresponds to TRBD2 (5 bases). V shed 5 bases and J shed 2 bases, with 16 bases lying between them. The CDR3 has 14 residues. CDR1 and CDR2 (germline): DFQATT, SNEGSKA (reference sequence). The CDR3 loop is CSARTRDYPYEQYF. Here the CDR3 DNA reads TGCAGTGCTCGCACCCGGGATTACCCCTACGAGCAGTACTTC.

This clonotype has at least ten counts. This chain joins TRBV6-1 and TRBJ2-3; TRBD1 aligns across 7 bases. The V and J ends lost 6 bases and 1 base, in that order; junction bases with no gene match: 4. CDR1 and CDR2 from the germline V gene are MNHNS and SASEGT. The CDR3 is made up of 14 amino acids. CDR3: CASRQGLGTDTQYF. Here the CDR3 DNA reads TGTGCCAGCAGACAGGGGTTGGGCACAGATACGCAGTATTTT.

This clonotype was observed many times. The rearrangement links TRBV5-1 to TRBJ2-5; the match to TRBD2 covers 9 bases. Germline trimming cut 2 bases from V and 3 bases from J; bases unmatched to any gene: 29. The CDR3 extends over 23 amino acids. Germline CDR1 reads SGHRS; CDR2 reads YFSETQ. CDR3 sequence reads: CASSFGGKSFAGGYEPQKETQYF. In DNA, the CDR3 is TGCGCCAGCAGCTTCGGCGGGAAGTCTTTTGCGGGGGGGTACGAACCACAAAAAGAGACCCAGTACTTC.

This clonotype was counted ten times or more. V and J are TRBV28 and TRBJ1-5; TRBD1 matches 8 bases. Per the germline V gene, CDR1 is MDHEN and CDR2 is SYDVKM. The CDR3 has 16 residues. Germline trimming cut 5 bases from V and 4 bases from J; bases unmatched to any gene: 10. The chain's CDR3 is CASSPRTGRGNQPQHF. DNA of the CDR3: TGTGCCAGCAGTCCCCGGACAGGGCGGGGAAATCAGCCCCAGCATTTT.

This clonotype came up many times. The J gene is TRBJ2-3, the V gene TRBV28; 8 bases line up with TRBD1. Germline V gene sequence: CDR1 MDHEN, CDR2 SYDVKM. CDR3 length: 14 residues. Trimming removed 7 bases from V and 4 bases from J; junction bases left unmatched: 7. CDR3 in amino acids: CASTTTGVSDTQYF. CDR3 nucleotide sequence: TGTGCCAGCACCACGACAGGGGTTTCAGATACGCAGTATTTT.

This clonotype came up many times. Here the CDR3 reads CAIKGTPNTGELFF. The DNA for the CDR3 is TGTGCCATCAAGGGGACACCGAACACCGGGGAGCTGTTTTTT. The J gene is TRBJ2-2, the V gene TRBV10-3; weak D call: TRBD1 (6 bases). Trimming took 7 bases from V and 0 from J, leaving 9 bases between them. Germline CDR1 is ENHRY and CDR2 is SYGVKD. This CDR3 region has 14 residues.

This clonotype was found a few times. This chain connects TRBV29-1 to TRBJ1-3, with TRBD1 as a possible D gene (5 bases). The germline CDR1 and CDR2 sequences are SQVTM and ANQGSEA. The CDR3 has 13 residues. V lost 6 bases and J lost 0, with 9 bases in between. The CDR3 coding sequence is TGCAGCGTAGCAGGGACCTCTGGAAACACCATATATTTT. Residues: CSVAGTSGNTIYF.

Ten or more counts support this clonotype. The chain is built from TRBV20-1 and TRBJ1-6; D possibly corresponds to TRBD1 (6 bases). V was cut by 4 bases and J by 8 bases, with 15 bases left in between. Germline V gene data show CDR1 as DFQATT and CDR2 as SNEGSKA (reference sequence). This CDR3 is built from 14 residues. This chain's CDR3 is CSAKQGSGDSPLHF. CDR3 sequence (DNA): TGCAGTGCTAAACAGGGTAGCGGAGATTCACCCCTCCACTTT.

The chain employs TRBV5-5 and TRBJ1-2; no firm D call. V lost 2 bases and J lost 5, with 10 bases in between. CDR3 length equals 13 residues. The germline V gene has CDR1 SGHKS and CDR2 YYEKEE (reference sequence). This CDR3 reads CASSFSGEYGYTF. The CDR3 DNA is TGTGCCAGCAGCTTTTCGGGAGAGTATGGCTACACCTTC.

The chain joins TRBV28 to TRBJ2-1; the match to TRBD2 covers 9 bases. V shed 4 bases and J 4 bases; nucleotides not matched to a gene: 8. Germline V gene sequence: CDR1 MDHEN, CDR2 SYDVKM. CDR3 length equals 16 residues. The CDR3 reads CASSSLASGTYNEQFF. Here the CDR3 DNA reads TGTGCCAGCAGTTCCCTGGCTAGCGGGACGTACAATGAGCAGTTCTTC.

The chain uses TRBV6-2 or TRBV6-3 and TRBJ2-1; 7 nucleotides align to TRBD1. Per the germline V gene, CDR1 is MNHEY and CDR2 is SVGEGT. The CDR3 totals 16 residues. V dropped 1 base and J dropped 4; count of bases not matched to a gene: 7. CDR3 residues: CASSYLAEGQYNEQFF. The CDR3 nucleotides read TGTGCCAGCAGTTACTTGGCTGAGGGACAGTACAATGAGCAGTTCTTC.

This clonotype was detected ten times or more. The rearrangement joins TRBV30 to TRBJ2-3; D uncertain. There are 13 residues in the CDR3. Germline V lookup: CDR1 GTSNPN, CDR2 SVGIG (reference sequence). Deletions cut 0 bases from V and 1 base from J, with 5 bases between. The CDR3 region has the DNA TGTGCCTGGAGTGTACGGGGCACAGATACGCAGTATTTT. Protein: CAWSVRGTDTQYF.

The gene calls are TRBV10-2 and TRBJ2-3; TRBD2 aligns across 9 bases. Germline CDR1 and CDR2: WSHSY and SAAADI. Trimming took 7 bases from V and 5 from J; bases not matched to a gene: 13. This CDR3 has 16 residues. The CDR3 protein is CASTGSGGQGRDTQYF. CDR3 in DNA: TGCGCCAGCACCGGAAGCGGGGGGCAGGGCAGAGATACGCAGTATTTT.

This clonotype appeared a few times. The chain couples TRBV4-1 to TRBJ2-1; tentatively, D is TRBD1 (6 bases). V lost 3 bases to trimming and J lost 3 bases, with 18 bases between them. The germline V gene has CDR1 MGHRA and CDR2 YSYEKL. CDR3 length: 17 amino acids. Here the CDR3 reads CASSHDTGPLGYNEQFF. CDR3 nucleotides: TGCGCCAGCAGCCATGATACAGGGCCCCTTGGCTACAATGAGCAGTTCTTC.

The CDR3 sequence is CASSLGTGLLAFF. The CDR3 DNA follows: TGTGCCAGCAGTCTGGGGACAGGGCTCCTGGCTTTCTTT. This chain links TRBV12-3 or TRBV12-4 with TRBJ1-1, with 9 nucleotides matching TRBD1. Trimming removed 5 bases from V and 11 bases from J; junction bases left unmatched: 9. The CDR3 contains 13 residues.